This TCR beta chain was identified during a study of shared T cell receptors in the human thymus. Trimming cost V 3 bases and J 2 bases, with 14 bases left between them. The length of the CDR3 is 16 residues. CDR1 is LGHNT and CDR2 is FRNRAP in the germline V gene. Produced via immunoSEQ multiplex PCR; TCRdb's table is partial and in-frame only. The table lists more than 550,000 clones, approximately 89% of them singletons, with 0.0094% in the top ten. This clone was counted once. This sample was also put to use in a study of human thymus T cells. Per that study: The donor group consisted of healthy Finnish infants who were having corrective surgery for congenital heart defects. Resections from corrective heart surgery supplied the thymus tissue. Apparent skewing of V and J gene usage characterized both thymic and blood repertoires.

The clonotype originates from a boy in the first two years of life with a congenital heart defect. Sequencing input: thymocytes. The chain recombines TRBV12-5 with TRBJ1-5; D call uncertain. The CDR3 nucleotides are TGTGCTAGTGGTTTAACGGGGTCGTGGGGCAATCAGCCCCAGCATTTT. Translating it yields CASGLTGSWGNQPQHF.